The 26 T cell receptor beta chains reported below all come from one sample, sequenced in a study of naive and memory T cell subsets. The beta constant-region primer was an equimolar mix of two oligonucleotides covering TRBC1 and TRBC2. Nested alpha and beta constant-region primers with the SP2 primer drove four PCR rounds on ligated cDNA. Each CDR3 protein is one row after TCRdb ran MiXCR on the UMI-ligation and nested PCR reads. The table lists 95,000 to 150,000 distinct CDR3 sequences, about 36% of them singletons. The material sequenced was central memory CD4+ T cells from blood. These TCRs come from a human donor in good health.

DNA for the CDR3: TGTGCCAGCAGTTTATTTGTTTCGGGGTCTGGGGCCAACGTCCTGACTTTC. It specifies CASSLFVSGSGANVLTF. The V gene is TRBV28, the J gene TRBJ2-6; D perhaps matches TRBD2 (5 bases). With 1 base removed from V and 1 base from J, the gap between germline ends came to 11 bases. CDR1 is MDHEN, CDR2 SYDVKM, per germline. This CDR3 is built from 17 residues.

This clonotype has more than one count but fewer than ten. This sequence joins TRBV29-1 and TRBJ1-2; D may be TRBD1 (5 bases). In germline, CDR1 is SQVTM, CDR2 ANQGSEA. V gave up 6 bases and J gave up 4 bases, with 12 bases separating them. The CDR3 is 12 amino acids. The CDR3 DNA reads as TGCAGCGTCAGCAGGGTTAGCTATGGCTACACCTTC. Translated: CSVSRVSYGYTF.

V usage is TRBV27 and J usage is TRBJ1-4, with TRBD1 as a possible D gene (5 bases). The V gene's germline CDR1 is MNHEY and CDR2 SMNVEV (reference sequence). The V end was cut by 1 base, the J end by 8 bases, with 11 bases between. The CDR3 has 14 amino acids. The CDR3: CASSLYGASEKLFF. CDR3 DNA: TGTGCCAGCAGTTTATACGGGGCCTCCGAAAAACTGTTTTTT.

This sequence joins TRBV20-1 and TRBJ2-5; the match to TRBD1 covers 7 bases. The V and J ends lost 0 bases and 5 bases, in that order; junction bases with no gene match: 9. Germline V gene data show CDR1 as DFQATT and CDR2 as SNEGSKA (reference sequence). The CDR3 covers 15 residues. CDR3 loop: CSARDGNRGWETQYF. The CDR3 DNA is TGCAGTGCTAGAGATGGGAACAGGGGTTGGGAGACCCAGTACTTC.

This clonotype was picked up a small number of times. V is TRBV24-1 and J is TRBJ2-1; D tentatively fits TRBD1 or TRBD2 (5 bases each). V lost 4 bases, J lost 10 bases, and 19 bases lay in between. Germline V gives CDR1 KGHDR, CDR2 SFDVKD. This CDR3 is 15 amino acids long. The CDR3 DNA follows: TGTGCCACCAGTGAACAGAAACGGGGCAAAAGGGAGCAGTTCTTC. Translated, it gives CATSEQKRGKREQFF.

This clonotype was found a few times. As DNA, the CDR3 is TGTGCCAGCAGTGGCCCGGGACAGGGGTTCGAGCAGTACTTC. It is translated as CASSGPGQGFEQYF. The chain recombines TRBV6-2 or TRBV6-3 with TRBJ2-7, with 10 positions matching TRBD1. The V segment lost 5 bases and the J segment 6 bases; nucleotides outside the gene matches: 7. There are 14 residues in the CDR3. CDR1 and CDR2 (germline): MNHEY, SVGEGT.

Here the CDR3 reads CASSNYRGPREQYF. The CDR3 DNA is TGTGCCAGCAGCAATTACAGGGGGCCGAGGGAGCAGTACTTC. The chain carries TRBV28 and TRBJ2-7; 9 bases agree with TRBD1. The length of the CDR3 is 14 residues. The V gene end was trimmed by 6 bases and the J gene end by 7 bases; junction bases not matched to a gene: 10. The germline V gene has CDR1 MDHEN and CDR2 SYDVKM.

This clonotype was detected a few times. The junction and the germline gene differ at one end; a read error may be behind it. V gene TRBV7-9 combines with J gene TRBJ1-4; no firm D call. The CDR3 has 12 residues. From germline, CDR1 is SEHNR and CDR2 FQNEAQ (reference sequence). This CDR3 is CASSLGGERLFF. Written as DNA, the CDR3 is TGTGCCAGCAGCTTAGGAGGAGAAAGACTGTTTTTT.

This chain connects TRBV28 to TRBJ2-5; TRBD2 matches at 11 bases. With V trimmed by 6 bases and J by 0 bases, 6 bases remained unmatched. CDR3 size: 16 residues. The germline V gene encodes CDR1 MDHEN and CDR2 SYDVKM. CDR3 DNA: TGTGCCAGCAGCTCGGGGACTAGCGGAGACCAAGAGACCCAGTACTTC. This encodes CASSSGTSGDQETQYF.

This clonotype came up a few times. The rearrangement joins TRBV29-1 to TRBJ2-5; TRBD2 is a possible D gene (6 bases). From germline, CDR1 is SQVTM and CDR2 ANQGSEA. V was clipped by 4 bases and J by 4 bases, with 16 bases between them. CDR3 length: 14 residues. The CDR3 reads CSVGGLWGVETQYF. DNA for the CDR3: TGCAGCGTTGGAGGACTCTGGGGGGTAGAGACCCAGTACTTC. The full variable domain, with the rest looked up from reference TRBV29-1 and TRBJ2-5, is SAVISQKPSRDICQRGTSLTIQCQVDSQVTMMFWYRQQPGQSLTLIATANQGSEATYESGFVIDKFPISRPNLTFSTLTVSNMSPEDSSIYLCSVGGLWGVETQYFGPGTRLLVL.

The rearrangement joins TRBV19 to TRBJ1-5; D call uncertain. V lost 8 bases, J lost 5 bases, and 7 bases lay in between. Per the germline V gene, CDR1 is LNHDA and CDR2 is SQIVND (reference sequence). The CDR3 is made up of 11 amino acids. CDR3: CASSSDQPQHF. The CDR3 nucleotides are TGTGCCAGTTCATCAGATCAGCCCCAGCATTTT.

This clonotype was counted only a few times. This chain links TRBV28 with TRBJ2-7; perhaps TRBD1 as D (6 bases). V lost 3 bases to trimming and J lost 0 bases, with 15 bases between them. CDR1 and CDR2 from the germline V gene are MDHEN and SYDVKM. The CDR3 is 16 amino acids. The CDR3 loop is CASSFRGHRSSYEQYF. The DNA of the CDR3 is TGTGCCAGCAGTTTTAGGGGACACAGAAGCTCCTACGAGCAGTACTTC.

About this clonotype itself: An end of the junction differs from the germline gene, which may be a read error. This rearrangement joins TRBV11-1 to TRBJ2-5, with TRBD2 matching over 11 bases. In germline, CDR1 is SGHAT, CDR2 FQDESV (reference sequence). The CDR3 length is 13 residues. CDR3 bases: TGCAGCACGCGACTAGCGGGAACAGAGACCCAGTACTTC. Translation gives CSTRLAGTETQYF.

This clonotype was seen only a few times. Here the CDR3 reads CASSLQGKDTQYF. DNA of the CDR3: TGCGCCAGCAGCTTACAGGGGAAAGATACGCAGTATTTT. J is TRBJ2-3 and V is TRBV5-1, with 7 nucleotides matching TRBD1. V was pared by 2 bases and J by 5 bases, with 2 bases of the junction left unmatched. This CDR3 is built from 13 residues. Per germline, CDR1 SGHRS and CDR2 YFSETQ.

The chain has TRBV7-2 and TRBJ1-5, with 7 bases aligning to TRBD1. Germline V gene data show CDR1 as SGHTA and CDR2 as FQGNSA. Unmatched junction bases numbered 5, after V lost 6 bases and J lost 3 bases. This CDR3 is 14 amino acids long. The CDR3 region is CASRPGQLNQPQHF. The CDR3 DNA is TGTGCCAGCAGGCCGGGACAGCTCAATCAGCCCCAGCATTTT.

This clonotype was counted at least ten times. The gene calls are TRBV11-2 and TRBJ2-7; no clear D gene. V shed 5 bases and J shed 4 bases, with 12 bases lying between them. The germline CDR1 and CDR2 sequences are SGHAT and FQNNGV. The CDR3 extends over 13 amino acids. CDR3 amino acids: CASSPGDRYEQYF. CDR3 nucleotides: TGTGCCAGCAGCCCCGGAGACCGATACGAGCAGTACTTC. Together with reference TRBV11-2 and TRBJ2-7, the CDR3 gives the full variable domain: EAGVAQSPRYKIIEKRQSVAFWCNPISGHATLYWYQQILGQGPKLLIQFQNNGVVDDSQLPKDRFSAERLKGVDSTLKIQPAKLEDSAVYLCASSPGDRYEQYFGPGTRLTVT.

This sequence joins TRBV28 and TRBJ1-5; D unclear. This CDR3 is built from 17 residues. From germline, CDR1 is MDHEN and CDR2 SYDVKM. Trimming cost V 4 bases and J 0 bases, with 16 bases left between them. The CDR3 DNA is TGTGCCAGCAGTTCGACCCATAAGCCCCATAGCAATCAGCCCCAGCATTTT. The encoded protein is CASSSTHKPHSNQPQHF. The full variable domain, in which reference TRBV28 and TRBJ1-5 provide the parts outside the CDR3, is DVKVTQSSRYLVKRTGEKVFLECVQDMDHENMFWYRQDPGLGLRLIYFSYDVKMKEKGDIPEGYSVSREKKERFSLILESASTNQTSMYLCASSSTHKPHSNQPQHFGDGTRLSIL.

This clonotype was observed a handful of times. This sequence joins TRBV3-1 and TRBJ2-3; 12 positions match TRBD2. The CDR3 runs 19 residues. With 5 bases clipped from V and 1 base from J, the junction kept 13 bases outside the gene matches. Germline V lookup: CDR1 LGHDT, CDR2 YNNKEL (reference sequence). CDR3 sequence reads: CASSSRTSGMSFGTDTQYF. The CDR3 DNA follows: TGTGCCAGCAGCTCCCGGACTAGCGGGATGTCGTTCGGCACAGATACGCAGTATTTT.

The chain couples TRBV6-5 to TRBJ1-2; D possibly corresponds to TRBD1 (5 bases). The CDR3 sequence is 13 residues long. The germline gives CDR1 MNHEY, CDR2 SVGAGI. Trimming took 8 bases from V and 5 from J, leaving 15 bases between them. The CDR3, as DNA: TGTGCCAGCGGTGGGGGGGTTGAGTATGGCTACACCTTC. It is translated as CASGGGVEYGYTF.

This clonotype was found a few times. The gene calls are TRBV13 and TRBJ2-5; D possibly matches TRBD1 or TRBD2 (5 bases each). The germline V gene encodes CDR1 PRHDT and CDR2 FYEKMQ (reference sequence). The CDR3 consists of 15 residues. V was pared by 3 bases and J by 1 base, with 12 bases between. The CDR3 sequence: CASSFVGGVQETQYF. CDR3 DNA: TGTGCCAGCAGCTTCGTTGGGGGAGTCCAAGAGACCCAGTACTTC.

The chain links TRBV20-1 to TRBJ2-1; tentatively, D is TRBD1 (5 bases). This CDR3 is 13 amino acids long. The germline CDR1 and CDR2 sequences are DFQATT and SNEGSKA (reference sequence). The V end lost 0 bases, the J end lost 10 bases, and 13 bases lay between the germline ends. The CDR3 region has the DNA TGCAGTGCTAGAGATCCTAGGGGTATGGAGCAGTTCTTC. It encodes CSARDPRGMEQFF.

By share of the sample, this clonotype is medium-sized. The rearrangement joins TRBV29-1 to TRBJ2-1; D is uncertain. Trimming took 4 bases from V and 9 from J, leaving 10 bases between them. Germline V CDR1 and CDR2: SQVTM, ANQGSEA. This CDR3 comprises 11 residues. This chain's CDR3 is CSVGHGTEQFF. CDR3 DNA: TGCAGCGTTGGCCATGGAACTGAGCAGTTCTTC.

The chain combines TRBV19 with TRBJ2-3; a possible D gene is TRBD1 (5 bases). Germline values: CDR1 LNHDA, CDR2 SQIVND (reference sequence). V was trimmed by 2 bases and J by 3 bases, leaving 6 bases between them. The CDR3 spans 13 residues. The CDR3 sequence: CASSITGTDTQYF. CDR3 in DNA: TGTGCCAGTAGTATAACAGGAACAGATACGCAGTATTTT.

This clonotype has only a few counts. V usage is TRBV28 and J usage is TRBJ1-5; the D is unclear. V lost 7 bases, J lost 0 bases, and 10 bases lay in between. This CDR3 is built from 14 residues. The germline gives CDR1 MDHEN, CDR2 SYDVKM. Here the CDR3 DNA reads TGTGCCAGCAAACGAGGGTTTAGCAATCAGCCCCAGCATTTT. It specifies CASKRGFSNQPQHF.

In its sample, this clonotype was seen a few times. This CDR3 is CASSLMWQGGTGELFF. Written as DNA, the CDR3 is TGTGCCAGCAGCTTAATGTGGCAGGGGGGCACCGGGGAGCTGTTTTTT. The chain employs TRBV11-2 and TRBJ2-2; D possibly corresponds to TRBD1 (7 bases). The germline CDR1 and CDR2 sequences are SGHAT and FQNNGV. Trimming shortened V by 2 bases and J by 4 bases, and 14 bases separated the two germline ends. This CDR3 has 16 amino acids.

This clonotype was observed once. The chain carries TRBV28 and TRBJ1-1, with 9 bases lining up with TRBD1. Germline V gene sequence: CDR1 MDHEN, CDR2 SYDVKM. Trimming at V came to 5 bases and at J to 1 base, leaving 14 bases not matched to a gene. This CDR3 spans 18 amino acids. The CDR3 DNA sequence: TGTGCCAGCAGTAAACTTTACAGGGGGCGCAGGGCGAACACTGAAGCTTTCTTT. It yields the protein CASSKLYRGRRANTEAFF.